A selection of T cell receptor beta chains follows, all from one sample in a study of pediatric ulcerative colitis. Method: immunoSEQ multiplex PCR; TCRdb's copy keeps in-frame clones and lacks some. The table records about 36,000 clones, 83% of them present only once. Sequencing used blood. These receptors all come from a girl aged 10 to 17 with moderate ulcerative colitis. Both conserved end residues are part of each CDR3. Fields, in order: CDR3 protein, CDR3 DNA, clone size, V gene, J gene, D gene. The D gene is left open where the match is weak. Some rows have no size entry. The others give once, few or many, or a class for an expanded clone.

CASSVDDTAQKETQYF	TGTGCCAGCAGCGTGGATGATACAGCCCAAAAAGAGACCCAGTACTTC	once	TRBV5-4	TRBJ2-5	NA
CASLFPTRRNTDTQYF	TGTGCCAGCCTCTTTCCAACAAGGCGAAACACAGATACGCAGTATTTT	NA	TRBV6-4	TRBJ2-3	NA
CASSAGGASTLYEQYF	TGTGCCAGCAGCGCCGGGGGGGCCTCAACCCTTTACGAGCAGTACTTC	NA	TRBV2	TRBJ2-7	TRBD2
CASSPFRDRGSKPQHF	TGTGCCAGTAGTCCCTTCCGGGACAGGGGCTCGAAGCCCCAGCATTTT	NA	TRBV19	TRBJ1-5	TRBD1
CASSSGGETQYF	TGTGCCAGCAGTTCGGGGGGAGAGACCCAGTACTTC	NA	TRBV27	TRBJ2-5	TRBD2
CATSRDLTGGNTEAFF	TGTGCCACCAGCAGAGATCTTACAGGGGGAAACACTGAAGCTTTCTTT	NA	TRBV15	TRBJ1-1	TRBD1
CASSWTPYGYTF	TGTGCCAGCAGTTGGACACCCTATGGCTACACCTTC	NA	TRBV6-6	TRBJ1-2	NA
CASSVASGGANEQFF	TGTGCCAGCAGTGTGGCTAGCGGGGGGGCAAATGAGCAGTTCTTC	NA	TRBV2	TRBJ2-1	TRBD2
CASSGQNTGELFF	TGTGCCAGCTCGGGACAGAACACCGGGGAGCTGTTTTTT	NA	TRBV18	TRBJ2-2	NA
CASSLAIKGLYEQYF	TGTGCCAGCAGCTTAGCCATTAAGGGTCTCTACGAGCAGTACTTC	NA	TRBV7-9	TRBJ2-7	NA
CASSLVVDTGAAPYNEQFF	TGTGCCAGCAGCTTAGTAGTGGATACGGGGGCAGCGCCCTACAATGAGCAGTTCTTC	NA	TRBV7-9	TRBJ2-1	NA
CSAQLEHEQFF	TGCAGTGCTCAACTGGAGCATGAGCAGTTCTTC	NA	TRBV20-1	TRBJ2-1	NA
CASSLGTSGRAEQFF	TGTGCCAGCAGCTTGGGGACTAGCGGGAGGGCTGAGCAGTTCTTC	NA	TRBV5-4	TRBJ2-1	TRBD2
CAWSPDSPYEQYF	TGTGCCTGGAGTCCCGACAGTCCCTACGAGCAGTACTTC	NA	TRBV30	TRBJ2-7	NA
CASSWTGGDYEQYF	TGCGCCAGCAGCTGGACAGGGGGAGACTACGAGCAGTACTTC	NA	TRBV5-1	TRBJ2-7	TRBD1
CASVGAANYGYTF	TGTGCTAGTGTCGGGGCAGCTAACTATGGCTACACCTTC	NA	TRBV12-5	TRBJ1-2	NA
CASSLERDQPQHF	TGTGCCAGCAGCTTAGAGCGGGATCAGCCCCAGCATTTT	NA	TRBV7-9	TRBJ1-5	NA
CASSLRYRGTSQPQHF	TGTGCCAGCAGTTTAAGGTACAGGGGTACCAGTCAGCCCCAGCATTTT	NA	TRBV28	TRBJ1-5	TRBD1
CASSPGTGRYTGELFF	TGTGCCAGCTCACCGGGGACAGGGAGGTACACCGGGGAGCTGTTTTTT	once	TRBV18	TRBJ2-2	TRBD1